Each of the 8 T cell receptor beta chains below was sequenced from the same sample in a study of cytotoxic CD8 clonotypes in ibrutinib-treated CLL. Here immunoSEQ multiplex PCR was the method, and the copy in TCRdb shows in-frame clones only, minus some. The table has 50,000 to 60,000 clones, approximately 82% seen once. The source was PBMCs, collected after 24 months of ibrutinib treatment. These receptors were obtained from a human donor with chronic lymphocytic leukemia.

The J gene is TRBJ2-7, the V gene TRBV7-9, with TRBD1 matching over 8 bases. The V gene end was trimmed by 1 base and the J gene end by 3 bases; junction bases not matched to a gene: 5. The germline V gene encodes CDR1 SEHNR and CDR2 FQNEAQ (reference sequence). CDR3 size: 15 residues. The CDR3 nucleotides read TGTGCCAGCAGCTTAGTCACAGGGGGAGTCTACGAGCAGTACTTC. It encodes CASSLVTGGVYEQYF.

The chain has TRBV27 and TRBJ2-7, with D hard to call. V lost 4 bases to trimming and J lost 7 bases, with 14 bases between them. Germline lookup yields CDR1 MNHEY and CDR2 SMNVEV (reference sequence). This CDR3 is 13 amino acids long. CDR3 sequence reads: CASSYRVGSEQYF. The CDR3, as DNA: TGTGCCAGCAGTTACCGGGTTGGAAGTGAGCAGTACTTC.

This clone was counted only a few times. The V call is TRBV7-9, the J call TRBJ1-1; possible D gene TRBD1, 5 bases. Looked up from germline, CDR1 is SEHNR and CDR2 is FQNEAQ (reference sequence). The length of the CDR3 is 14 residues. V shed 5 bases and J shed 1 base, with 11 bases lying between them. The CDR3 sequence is CASSTIQGNTEAFF. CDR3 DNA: TGTGCCAGCAGCACAATTCAGGGGAACACTGAAGCTTTCTTT.

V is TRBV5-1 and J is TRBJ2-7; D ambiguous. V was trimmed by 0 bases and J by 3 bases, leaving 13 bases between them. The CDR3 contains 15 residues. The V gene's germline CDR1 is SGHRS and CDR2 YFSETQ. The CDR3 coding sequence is TGCGCCAGCAGCTTGGGGCCTCAGTCGAGCTACGAGCAGTACTTC. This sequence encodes CASSLGPQSSYEQYF.

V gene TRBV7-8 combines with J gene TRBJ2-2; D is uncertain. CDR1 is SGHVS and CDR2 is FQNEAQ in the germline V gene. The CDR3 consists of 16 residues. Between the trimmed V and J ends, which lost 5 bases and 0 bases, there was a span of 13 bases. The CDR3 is CASSPSRISNTGELFF. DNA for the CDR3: TGTGCCAGCAGCCCTAGTAGGATTTCGAACACCGGGGAGCTGTTTTTT. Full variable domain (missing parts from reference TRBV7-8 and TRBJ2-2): GAGVSQSPRYKVAKRGQDVALRCDPISGHVSLFWYQQALGQGPEFLTYFQNEAQLDKSGLPSDRFFAERPEGSVSTLKIQRTQQEDSAVYLCASSPSRISNTGELFFGEGSRLTVL.

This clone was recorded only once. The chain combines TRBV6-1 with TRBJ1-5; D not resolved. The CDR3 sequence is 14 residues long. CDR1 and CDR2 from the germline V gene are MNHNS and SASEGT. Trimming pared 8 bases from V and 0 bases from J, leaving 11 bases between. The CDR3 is CASVAGYSNQPQHF. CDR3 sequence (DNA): TGTGCCAGCGTCGCGGGCTATAGCAATCAGCCCCAGCATTTT.

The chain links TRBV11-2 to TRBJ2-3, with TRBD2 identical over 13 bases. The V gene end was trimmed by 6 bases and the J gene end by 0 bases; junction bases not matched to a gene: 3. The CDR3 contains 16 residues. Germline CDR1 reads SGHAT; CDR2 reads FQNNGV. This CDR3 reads CASRGTSGTSTDTQYF. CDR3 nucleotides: TGTGCCAGCAGAGGGACTAGCGGGACTAGCACAGATACGCAGTATTTT.

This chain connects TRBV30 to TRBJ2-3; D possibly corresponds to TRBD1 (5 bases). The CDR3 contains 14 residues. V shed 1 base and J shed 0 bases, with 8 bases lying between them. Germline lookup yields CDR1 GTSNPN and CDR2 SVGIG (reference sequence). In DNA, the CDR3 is TGTGCCTGGAGTGGCCACAGGAGCACAGATACGCAGTATTTT. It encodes CAWSGHRSTDTQYF.